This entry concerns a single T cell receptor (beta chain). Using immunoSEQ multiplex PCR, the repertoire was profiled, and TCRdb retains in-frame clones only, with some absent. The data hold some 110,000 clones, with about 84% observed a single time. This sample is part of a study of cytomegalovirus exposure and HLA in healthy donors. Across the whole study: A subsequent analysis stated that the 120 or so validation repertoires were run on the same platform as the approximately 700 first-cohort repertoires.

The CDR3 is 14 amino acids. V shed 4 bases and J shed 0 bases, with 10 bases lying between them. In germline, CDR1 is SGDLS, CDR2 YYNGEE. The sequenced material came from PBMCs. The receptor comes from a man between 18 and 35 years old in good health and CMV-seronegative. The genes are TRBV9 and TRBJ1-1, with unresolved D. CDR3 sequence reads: CASSPRGVNTEAFF. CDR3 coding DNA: TGTGCCAGCAGCCCCCGAGGAGTGAACACTGAAGCTTTCTTT.